This TCR beta chain was observed in a study of blood T cells in healthy people across ages. Concerning this clonotype: The antigen is undetermined.

Study-wide results and caveats: Strong correlation was found linking TCR beta diversity to naive T cell percentage.

Around 10 milliliters of peripheral blood were drawn from each donor. Isolating PBMCs gave at least 7 million of these cells per sample. Germline lookup yields CDR1 MGHDK and CDR2 SYGVNS. The ends were cut back, 2 bases at V and 7 bases at J, with 17 bases in the middle. This CDR3 spans 15 amino acids. A second PCR of about 6 to 11 cycles used a sample-barcoded 5' primer and a J-beta primer mix. Using its own MiXCR run on the 5' RACE reads, TCRdb lists one record per CDR3 protein. The sample has 1.5 million to 2 million distinct CDR3 sequences, about 39% seen once. This receptor was taken from a human donor in good health. What was sequenced was blood. The chain joins TRBV25-1 to TRBJ2-5; maybe TRBD2 (6 bases). Here the CDR3 DNA reads TGTGCCAGCAGTGAAGGGTCCGGACCAGCGGGGACCCAGTACTTC. As protein: CASSEGSGPAGTQYF.